This T cell receptor (beta chain) emerged from a study of pediatric ulcerative colitis. Study-wide results and limits: Ulcerative colitis patients shared more blood-rectal clones than controls.

As regards this clone: No antigen is known for it.

The data were produced by immunoSEQ multiplex PCR, yet TCRdb's version contains in-frame clones alone and is incomplete. The sample shows 40,000 to 60,000 clones, 60% to 85% of them seen only once. During colonoscopy, one to two rectal pinch biopsies were collected. This CDR3 is 15 amino acids long. CDR1 is MNHNY, CDR2 SVGAGI, per germline (reference sequence). V was pared by 5 bases and J by 3 bases, with 9 bases of the junction left unmatched. Source material: gut tissue. The rearrangement joins TRBV6-6 to TRBJ2-5; 7 bases map to TRBD1. The sequence derives from a girl aged 5-17 years with moderate ulcerative colitis. The CDR3: CASSQPGQRKETQYF. CDR3 nucleotides: TGTGCCAGCAGTCAGCCGGGACAGCGGAAAGAGACCCAGTACTTC.